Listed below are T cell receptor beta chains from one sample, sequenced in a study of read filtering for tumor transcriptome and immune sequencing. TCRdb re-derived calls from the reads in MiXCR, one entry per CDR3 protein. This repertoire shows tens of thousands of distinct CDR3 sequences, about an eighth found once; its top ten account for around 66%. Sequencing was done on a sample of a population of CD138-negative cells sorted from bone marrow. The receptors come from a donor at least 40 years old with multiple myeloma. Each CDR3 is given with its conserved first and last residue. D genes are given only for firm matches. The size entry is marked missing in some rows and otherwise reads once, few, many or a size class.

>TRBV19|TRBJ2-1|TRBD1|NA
CASSPGDSHYNEQFF
TGTGCCAGTAGTCCTGGGGACAGCCACTACAATGAGCAGTTCTTC
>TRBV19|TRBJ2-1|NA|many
CASSIRGSRNEQFF
TGTGCCAGTAGTATCCGGGGGAGTAGGAATGAGCAGTTCTTC
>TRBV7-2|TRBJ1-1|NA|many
CASSRRGRTEAFF
TGTGCCAGCTCAAGGCGGGGGCGGACTGAAGCTTTCTTT
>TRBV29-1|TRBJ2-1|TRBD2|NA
CSVEEGLGLYNEQFF
TGCAGCGTTGAGGAGGGACTAGGACTCTACAATGAGCAGTTCTTC
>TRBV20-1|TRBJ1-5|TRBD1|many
CSASGTGRVRNQPQHF
TGCAGTGCTAGCGGGACAGGGCGGGTACGCAATCAGCCCCAGCATTTT
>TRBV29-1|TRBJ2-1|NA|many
CSARVREAYNEQFF
TGCAGCGCCCGGGTGAGGGAGGCCTACAATGAGCAGTTCTTC
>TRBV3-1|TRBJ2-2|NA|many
CASSQGGIGELFF
TGTGCCAGCAGCCAAGGCGGGATCGGGGAGCTGTTTTTT
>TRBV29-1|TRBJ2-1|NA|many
CSVKLGLAGYNEQFF
TGCAGCGTTAAGCTGGGACTGGCGGGCTACAATGAGCAGTTCTTC
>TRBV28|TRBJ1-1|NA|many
CASNLGVTEAFF
TGTGCCAGCAATCTTGGGGTCACTGAAGCTTTCTTT
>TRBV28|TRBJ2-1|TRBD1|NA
CVSASGDRAYNEQFF
TGTGTCAGCGCCTCGGGGGACAGGGCGTACAATGAGCAGTTCTTC
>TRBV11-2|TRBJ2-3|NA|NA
CASSSPPTDTQYF
TGTGCCAGCAGCTCTCCCCCCACAGATACGCAGTATTTT
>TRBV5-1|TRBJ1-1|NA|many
CASSSYNTEAFF
TGCGCCAGCAGTTCCTATAACACTGAAGCTTTCTTT
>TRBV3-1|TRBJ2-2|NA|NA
CATRDGGGDTWELFF
TGTGCTACCCGGGATGGCGGAGGTGACACCTGGGAGCTGTTTTTT
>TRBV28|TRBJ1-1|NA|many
CASSSQRFTEAFF
TGTGCCAGCAGTAGTCAGCGATTCACTGAAGCTTTCTTT
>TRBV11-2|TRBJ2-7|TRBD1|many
CASSPRTGGYEQYF
TGTGCCAGCAGCCCTCGGACAGGGGGCTACGAGCAGTACTTC
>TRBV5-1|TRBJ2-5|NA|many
CASSLGSGPSSETQYF
TGCGCCAGCAGCTTGGGGTCGGGACCCTCTTCGGAGACCCAGTACTTC
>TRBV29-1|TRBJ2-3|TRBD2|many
CSVALAADTQYF
TGCAGCGTTGCACTAGCGGCTGATACGCAGTATTTT
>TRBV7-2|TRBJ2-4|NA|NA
CASSSRGKSGAKNIQYF
TGTGCCAGCAGCTCCCGAGGGAAGTCGGGTGCCAAAAACATTCAGTACTTC
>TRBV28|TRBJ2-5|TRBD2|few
CASSFRDYLYQETQYF
TGTGCCAGCAGTTTCCGGGACTACTTGTACCAAGAGACCCAGTACTTC
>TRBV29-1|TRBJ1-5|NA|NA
CSVEVGQGQPQHF
TGCAGCGTTGAAGTAGGGCAGGGTCAGCCCCAGCATTTT
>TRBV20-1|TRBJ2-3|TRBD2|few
CSASLPAGGTDTQYF
TGCAGTGCTTCCCTTCCAGCGGGAGGCACAGATACGCAGTATTTT
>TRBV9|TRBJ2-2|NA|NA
CASSPSSGTNTGELFF
TGTGCCAGCAGCCCCAGTTCGGGGACGAACACCGGGGAGCTGTTTTTT
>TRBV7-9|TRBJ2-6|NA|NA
CASSLTLGSGASVLTF
TGTGCCAGCAGCTTAACGCTGGGGTCTGGGGCCAGCGTCCTGACTTTT
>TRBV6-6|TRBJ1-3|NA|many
CASSYSRGRNSGNTIYF
TGTGCCAGCAGTTACTCGAGAGGACGGAACTCTGGAAACACCATATATTTT
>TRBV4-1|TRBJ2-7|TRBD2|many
CASSSGLAGTGEQYF
TGCGCCAGCAGCTCAGGACTAGCGGGAACGGGGGAGCAGTACTTC